The clone carrying this T cell receptor (beta chain) appeared a few times. Study processing details: The authors used CDR3 differences across clinicopathological groups to build a distant-metastasis classifier for papillary thyroid cancer. TCRdb re-called the PCR reads with MiXCR. The authors' filters were not applied to this entry. The repertoire includes roughly 58,000 clones, approximately 4.1% of them detected once, and more than 20% sits in the top ten. The CDR3 is 15 residues long. Trimming stripped 6 bases from V and 6 bases from J, with 20 bases between. The germline V gene has CDR1 LNHDA and CDR2 SQIVND (reference sequence). The data originate from a study of metastatic and nonmetastatic thyroid tumors. Ahead of thyroid surgery, no patient had received treatment of any kind.

The source is a female donor with papillary thyroid cancer or a benign thyroid nodule (not recorded which). Some clones in this sample may be carry-over from other donors' samples. V is TRBV19 and J is TRBJ1-2; D is unresolved. Sequencing input: blood. The CDR3 nucleotides read TGTGCCAGTAGCCCCCCCCCCCATCAGGAGGATGGCTACACCTTC. Translating gives CASSPPPHQEDGYTF.